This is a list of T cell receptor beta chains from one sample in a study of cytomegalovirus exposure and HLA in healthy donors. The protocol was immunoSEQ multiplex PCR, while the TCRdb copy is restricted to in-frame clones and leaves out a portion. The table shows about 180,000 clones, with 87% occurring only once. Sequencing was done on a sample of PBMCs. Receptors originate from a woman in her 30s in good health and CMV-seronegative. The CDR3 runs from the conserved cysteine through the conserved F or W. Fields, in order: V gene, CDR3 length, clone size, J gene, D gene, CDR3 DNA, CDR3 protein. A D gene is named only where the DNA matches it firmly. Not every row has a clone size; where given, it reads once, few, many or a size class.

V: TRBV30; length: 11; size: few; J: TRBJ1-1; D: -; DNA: TGTGCCTGGAGGTCCAGGTTTGAAGCTTTCTTT; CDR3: CAWRSRFEAFF
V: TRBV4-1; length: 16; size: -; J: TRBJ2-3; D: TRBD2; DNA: TGCGCCAGCAGCCACCCCTCCGCGGGGGGGCTTGATACGCAGTATTTT; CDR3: CASSHPSAGGLDTQYF
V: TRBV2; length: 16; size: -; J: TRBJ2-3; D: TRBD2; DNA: TGTGCCAGCAGGTTAACTAGCGGGGGGTCCACAGATACGCAGTATTTT; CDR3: CASRLTSGGSTDTQYF
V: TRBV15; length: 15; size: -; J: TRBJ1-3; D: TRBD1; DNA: TGTGCCACCAGCACAGGGGGGTCTCTCGGAAACACCATATATTTT; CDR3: CATSTGGSLGNTIYF
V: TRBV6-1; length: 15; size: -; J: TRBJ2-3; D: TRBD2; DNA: TGTGCCAGCAGTGAGAGCGGGGGAAGCACAGATACGCAGTATTTT; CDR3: CASSESGGSTDTQYF
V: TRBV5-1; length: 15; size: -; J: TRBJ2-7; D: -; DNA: TGCGCCAGCAGGATTGGGGGTAGCGGTGCCTACGAGCAGTACTTC; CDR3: CASRIGGSGAYEQYF
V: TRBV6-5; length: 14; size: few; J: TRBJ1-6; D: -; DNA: TGTGCCAGCAGTTACCCAACAGACAATTCACCCCTCCACTTT; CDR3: CASSYPTDNSPLHF
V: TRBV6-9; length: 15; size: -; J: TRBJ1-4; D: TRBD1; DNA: TGTGCCAGCAAAACCAACAGGGGAACTAATGAAAAACTGTTTTTT; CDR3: CASKTNRGTNEKLFF
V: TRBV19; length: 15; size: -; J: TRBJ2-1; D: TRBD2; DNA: TGTGCCAGTAGCCCTAGCGGGGGGCCGGGGAATGAGCAGTTCTTC; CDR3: CASSPSGGPGNEQFF
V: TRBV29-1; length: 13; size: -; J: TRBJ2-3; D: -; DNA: TGCAGCGTCCGGGACTCCCCCACAGATACGCAGTATTTT; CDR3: CSVRDSPTDTQYF
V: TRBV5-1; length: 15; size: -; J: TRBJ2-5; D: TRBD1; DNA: TGCGCCAGCAGCCAGGGACAGGGTGGGGGAGAGACCCAGTACTTC; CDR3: CASSQGQGGGETQYF
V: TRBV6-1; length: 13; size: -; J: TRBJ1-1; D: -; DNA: TGTGCCAGCAAACGGGAAGGATGGACTGAAGCTTTCTTT; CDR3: CASKREGWTEAFF
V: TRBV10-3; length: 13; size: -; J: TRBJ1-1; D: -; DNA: TGTGCCATCAGTGTAACAGGTAGGACTGAAGCTTTCTTT; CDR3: CAISVTGRTEAFF
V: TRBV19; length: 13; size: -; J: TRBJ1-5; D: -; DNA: TGTGCCAGTGCAGACAGAGTAATCAGGCCCCAGCATTTT; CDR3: CASADRVIRPQHF
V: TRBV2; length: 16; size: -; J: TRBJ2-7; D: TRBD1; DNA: TGTGCCAGCAGTGTAGATAAGGACAGGGGGACCTACGAGCAGTACTTC; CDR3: CASSVDKDRGTYEQYF
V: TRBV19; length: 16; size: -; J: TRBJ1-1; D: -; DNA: TGTGCCAGTAGTATAGATGGTTCAGGGTTCGGGTTGGAAGCTTTCTTT; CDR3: CASSIDGSGFGLEAFF
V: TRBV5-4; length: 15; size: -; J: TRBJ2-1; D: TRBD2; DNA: TGTGCCAGCAGCTTGGCCTCCCGCGGGGGGTTTGAGCAGTTCTTC; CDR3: CASSLASRGGFEQFF
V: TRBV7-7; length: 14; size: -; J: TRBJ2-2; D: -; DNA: TGTGCTAGCAGCTCATCCACGCGTACCGGGGAGCTGTTTTTT; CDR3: CASSSSTRTGELFF
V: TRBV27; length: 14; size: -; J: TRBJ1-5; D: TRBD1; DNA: TGTGCCAGCAGTTCGGGACAGAACAATCAGCCCCAGCATTTT; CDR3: CASSSGQNNQPQHF
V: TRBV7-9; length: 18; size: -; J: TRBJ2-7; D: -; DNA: TGTGCCAGCAGCTTATTCGCGGGGATCGGGTTAAGCTCCTACGAGCAGTACTTC; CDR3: CASSLFAGIGLSSYEQYF
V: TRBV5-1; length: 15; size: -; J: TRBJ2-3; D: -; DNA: TGCGCCAGCAGCTTGGCTGGACAGAGCACAGATACGCAGTATTTT; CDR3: CASSLAGQSTDTQYF
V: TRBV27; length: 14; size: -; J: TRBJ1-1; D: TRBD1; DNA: TGTGCCAGCAGCCCAAAGGGGGGGACAGGTGAAGCTTTCTTT; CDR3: CASSPKGGTGEAFF
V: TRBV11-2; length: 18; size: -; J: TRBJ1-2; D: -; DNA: TGTGCCAGCAGTAGGATCACAGGGTCAAAAAAGGGCTACTATGGCTACACCTTC; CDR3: CASSRITGSKKGYYGYTF
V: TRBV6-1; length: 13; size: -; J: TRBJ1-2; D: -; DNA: TGTGCCACTACAACCAACAGCCCATATGGCTACACCTTC; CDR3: CATTTNSPYGYTF
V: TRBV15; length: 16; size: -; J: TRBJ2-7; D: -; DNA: TGTGCCACCAGCAGAGACTACTCCGGGGTCCCATTCGAGCAGTACTTC; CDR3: CATSRDYSGVPFEQYF
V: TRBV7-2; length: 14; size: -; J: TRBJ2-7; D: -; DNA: TGTGCCAGCAGCTTCCATGGTTTACTCTACGAGCAGTACTTC; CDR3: CASSFHGLLYEQYF
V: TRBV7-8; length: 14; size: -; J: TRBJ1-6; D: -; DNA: TGTGCCAGCAGCTCAGGAGCTGGGGGCACACCCCTCCACTTT; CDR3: CASSSGAGGTPLHF
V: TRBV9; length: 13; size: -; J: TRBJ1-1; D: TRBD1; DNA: TGTGCCAGCAGCGTAGTAACAGGGGGCGAGGCTTTCTTT; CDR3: CASSVVTGGEAFF
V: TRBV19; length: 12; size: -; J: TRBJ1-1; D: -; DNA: TGTGCCAGTACCCCGGGGAGGGCTGAAGCTTTCTTT; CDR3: CASTPGRAEAFF
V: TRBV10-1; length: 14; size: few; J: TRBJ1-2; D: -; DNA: TGCGCCAGCAGTCCGGGACACTTTAACTATGGCTACACCTTC; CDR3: CASSPGHFNYGYTF
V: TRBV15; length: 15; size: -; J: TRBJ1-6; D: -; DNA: TGTGCCACCAGCAGAGCCGGCAGGGTGAATTCACCCCTCCACTTT; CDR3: CATSRAGRVNSPLHF
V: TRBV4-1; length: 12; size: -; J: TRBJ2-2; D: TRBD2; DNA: TGCGCCAGCCGGGAGGTAACCGGGGAGCTGTTTTTT; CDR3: CASREVTGELFF
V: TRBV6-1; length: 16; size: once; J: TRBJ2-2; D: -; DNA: TGTGCCAGCAGTGATTTCGGGAACAGGAACACCGGGGAGCTGTTTTTT; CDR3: CASSDFGNRNTGELFF
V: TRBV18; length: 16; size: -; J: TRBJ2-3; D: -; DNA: TGTGCCAGCTCACCAGGGGCCGGGGGAGACACGGATACGCAGTATTTT; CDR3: CASSPGAGGDTDTQYF
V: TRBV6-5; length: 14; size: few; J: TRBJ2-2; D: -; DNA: TGTGCCATAAAACAGGACAGTTACACCGGGGAGCTGTTTTTT; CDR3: CAIKQDSYTGELFF
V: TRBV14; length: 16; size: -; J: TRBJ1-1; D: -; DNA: TGTGCCAGCAGCCCTCTGGGCATCAGGGTGAACACTGAAGCTTTCTTT; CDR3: CASSPLGIRVNTEAFF
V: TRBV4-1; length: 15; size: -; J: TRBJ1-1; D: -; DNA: TGCGCCAGCAGCCAAGATGGGGGGGGCTCCACTGAAGCTTTCTTT; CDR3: CASSQDGGGSTEAFF
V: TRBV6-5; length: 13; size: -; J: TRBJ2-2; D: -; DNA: TGTGCCAGCAGCCTAAACCCCACCGGGGAGCTGTTTTTT; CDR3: CASSLNPTGELFF
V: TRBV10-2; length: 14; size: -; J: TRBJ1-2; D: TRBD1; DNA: TGCGCCAGCAGTGCTACCGACAGGGGCGATGGCTACACCTTC; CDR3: CASSATDRGDGYTF
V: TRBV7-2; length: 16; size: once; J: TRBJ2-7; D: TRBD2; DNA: TGTGCCAGCAGCCCGGCACGTGATAGCGGGGGATACGAGCAGTACTTC; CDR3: CASSPARDSGGYEQYF
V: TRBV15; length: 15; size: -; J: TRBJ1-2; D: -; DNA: TGTGCCACCAGCAGAGATGGGGGGGCAGACTATGGCTACACCTTC; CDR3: CATSRDGGADYGYTF
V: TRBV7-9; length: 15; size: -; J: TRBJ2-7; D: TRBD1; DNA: TGTGCCAGCAGTTGGGACAGGCTAAGCTCCTACGAGCAGTACTTC; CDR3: CASSWDRLSSYEQYF
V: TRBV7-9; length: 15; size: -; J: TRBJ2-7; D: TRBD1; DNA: TGTGCCAGCAGCCCTGGACAGGGGGCTTTGTACGAGCAGTACTTC; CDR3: CASSPGQGALYEQYF
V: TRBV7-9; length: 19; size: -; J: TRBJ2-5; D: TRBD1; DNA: TGTGCCAGCAGCCGTCGGACAGGGACCTCCACAAGAAAAGAAGAGACCCAGTACTTC; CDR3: CASSRRTGTSTRKEETQYF
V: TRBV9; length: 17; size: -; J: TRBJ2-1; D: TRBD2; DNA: TGTGCCAGCAGCGTAGGACTAGCGGGGGGGACCTACAATGAGCAGTTCTTC; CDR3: CASSVGLAGGTYNEQFF
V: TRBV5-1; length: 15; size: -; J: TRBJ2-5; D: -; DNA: TGCGCCAGCAGCTCCGTACCGGGGTCCGGGGAGACCCAGTACTTC; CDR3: CASSSVPGSGETQYF
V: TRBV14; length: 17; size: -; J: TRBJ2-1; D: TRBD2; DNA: TGTGCCAGCAGCCACAGACTAGCGGGGGGGCCCTACAATGAGCAGTTCTTC; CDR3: CASSHRLAGGPYNEQFF
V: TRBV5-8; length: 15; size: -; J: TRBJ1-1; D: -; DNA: TGTGCCAGCAGCTTGGCGGTACTGCCAGGGTTGATTGCTTTCTTT; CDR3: CASSLAVLPGLIAFF
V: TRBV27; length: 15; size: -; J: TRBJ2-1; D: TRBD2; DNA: TGTGCCAGCAGTTCCCCCTGGCGGGGGGGCGGTGAGCAGTTCTTC; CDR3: CASSSPWRGGGEQFF
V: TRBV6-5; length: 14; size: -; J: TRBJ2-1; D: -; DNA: TGTGCCAGCAGTCTTCGTGGCAACTACAATGAGCAGTTCTTC; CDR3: CASSLRGNYNEQFF
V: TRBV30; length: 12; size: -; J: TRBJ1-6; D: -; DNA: TGTGCCTGGAGTGTACTGGGACATGACCTCCACTTT; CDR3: CAWSVLGHDLHF
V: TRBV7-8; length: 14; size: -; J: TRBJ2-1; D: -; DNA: TGTGCCAGCAGCCCACTAATTTACGACAATGAGCAGTTCTTC; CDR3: CASSPLIYDNEQFF
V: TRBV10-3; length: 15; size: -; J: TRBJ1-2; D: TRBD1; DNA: TGTGCCATCAGTGACCCGGGACAGACTGTCTATGGCTACACCTTC; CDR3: CAISDPGQTVYGYTF
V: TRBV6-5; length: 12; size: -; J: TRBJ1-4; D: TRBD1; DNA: TGTGCCAGCAGCAGGGGACAGGAAAAACTGTTTTTT; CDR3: CASSRGQEKLFF